The 5 T cell receptor beta chains in this list originate from one sample, sequenced in a study of long-term antiretroviral therapy in people with HIV. Survey level was the resolution at which the v3.0 immunoSEQ assay ran. Assay used: immunoSEQ multiplex PCR; TCRdb lists only in-frame clones, some missing. The table lists approximately 13,000 clones, around 76% of them singletons, with roughly a quarter in the top ten. The sample consisted of unsorted PBMCs, taken 3.1 years after starting antiretroviral therapy. The origin of the receptors is a man aged 35 to 55 with HIV.

The V call is TRBV5-1, the J call TRBJ1-5, with 7 bases identical to TRBD1. Trimming at V came to 1 base and at J to 5 bases, leaving 3 bases not matched to a gene. CDR1 SGHRS and CDR2 YFSETQ come from the germline V gene. The CDR3 is 14 amino acids. The CDR3 loop reads CASSLTGEDQPQHF. CDR3 DNA: TGCGCCAGCAGCTTGACAGGGGAAGATCAGCCCCAGCATTTT.

This chain joins TRBV6-1 and TRBJ2-2; D perhaps matches TRBD2 (6 bases). CDR3 size: 12 residues. V was clipped by 6 bases and J by 15 bases, with 17 bases between them. Per germline, CDR1 MNHNS and CDR2 SASEGT. The CDR3 bases are TGTGCCAGCAGAAAGGAGGGGTGGGGGTTGTTTTTT. Encoded protein: CASRKEGWGLFF.

This chain connects TRBV7-9 to TRBJ1-1; D perhaps matches TRBD1 (5 bases). This CDR3 contains 15 residues. Trimming removed 8 bases from V and 4 bases from J, with 20 bases in between. CDR1 is SEHNR, CDR2 FQNEAQ, per germline (reference sequence). The CDR3 region has the DNA TGTGCCAGCCAGGACACCAGGGACGCGAGCACTGAAGCTTTCTTT. Its translation: CASQDTRDASTEAFF.

V is TRBV5-8 and J is TRBJ1-1, with D tentatively TRBD1 (6 bases). Per germline, CDR1 SGHTS and CDR2 YDEGEE. V lost 2 bases and J 1 base, leaving 9 bases between the germline ends. CDR3 length: 14 residues. The CDR3 DNA reads as TGTGCCAGCAGCTTCTCAGGGGAGAACACTGAAGCTTTCTTT. Protein sequence: CASSFSGENTEAFF. The complete variable domain, with remaining parts taken from reference TRBV5-8 and TRBJ1-1, reads EAGVTQSPTHLIKTRGQQATLRCSPISGHTSVYWYQQALGLGLQFLLWYDEGEERNRGNFPPRFSGRQFPNYSSELNVNALELEDSALYLCASSFSGENTEAFFGQGTRLTVV.

Points on this clone: A read error may produce the germline difference seen at one junction end. V gene TRBV27 combines with J gene TRBJ2-2; 9 bases map to TRBD1. This CDR3 has 15 amino acids. Germline CDR1 is MNHEY and CDR2 is SMNVEV (reference sequence). CDR3 bases: TGTGCCAGCCGTTTTACAGGGGGCGGGAAGAGGGAGCTGTTTTTT. Protein sequence: CASRFTGGGKRELFF.